Following are 19 T cell receptor beta chains from one sample sequenced in a study of control samples from healthy donors and cancer patients. Generated by immunoSEQ multiplex PCR, the TCRdb table keeps only in-frame clones and is missing some. The repertoire has 150,000 to 200,000 clones, about 91% of them found once; the top ten carry around 2.2%. The sequencing input was blood. The receptors were gathered from a middle-aged woman in good health.

This clone was observed a single time. The rearrangement links TRBV5-1 to TRBJ1-1; D gene unclear. The CDR3 totals 13 residues. Germline-derived CDR1 and CDR2 are SGHRS and YFSETQ. Trimming cost V 1 base and J 5 bases, with 9 bases left between them. Here the CDR3 reads CASSLYSGTEAFF. The CDR3 region has the DNA TGCGCCAGCAGCTTGTACTCGGGTACTGAAGCTTTCTTT.

The count of this clone is one. The chain joins TRBV7-3 to TRBJ2-3, with TRBD2 identical over 8 bases. Germline V lookup: CDR1 SGHTA, CDR2 FQGTGA. Trimming cost V 4 bases and J 2 bases; bases outside gene matches: 2. The CDR3 totals 14 residues. In DNA form, the CDR3 reads TGTGCCAGCAGCTCGGGGGGGTACACAGATACGCAGTATTTT. Residues: CASSSGGYTDTQYF.

The rearrangement joins TRBV3-1 (or the pseudogene TRBV3-2) to TRBJ2-5; tentative D call: TRBD2 (7 bases). This CDR3 has 16 residues. Germline V gene sequence: CDR1 LGHDT, CDR2 YNNKEL (reference sequence). V was trimmed by 0 bases and J by 4 bases, leaving 15 bases between them. This CDR3 is CASSQEGGGSRETQYF. Written as DNA, the CDR3 is TGTGCCAGCAGCCAAGAAGGGGGGGGCTCTCGAGAGACCCAGTACTTC.

The V and J genes are TRBV3-1 (or the pseudogene TRBV3-2) and TRBJ1-1; possibly TRBD1 for D (5 bases). The V gene's germline CDR1 is LGHDT and CDR2 YNNKEL (reference sequence). The CDR3 spans 11 residues. V lost 10 bases and J lost 4, with 10 bases in between. CDR3 residues: CATKGATEAFF. The CDR3 DNA reads TGTGCCACCAAAGGGGCCACTGAAGCTTTCTTT.

The chain links TRBV7-9 to TRBJ1-2, with 8 bases matching TRBD1. J was trimmed by 5 bases and V by 4 bases; bases with no gene match: 6. The CDR3 is 14 residues long. Germline lookup yields CDR1 SEHNR and CDR2 FQNEAQ (reference sequence). Here the CDR3 reads CASSSGQALYGYTF. The CDR3, as DNA: TGTGCCAGCAGCTCGGGACAGGCCTTGTATGGCTACACCTTC.

This chain uses TRBV2 with TRBJ1-6, with D perhaps TRBD1 (5 bases). CDR1 SNHLY and CDR2 FYNNEI come from the germline V gene. The V gene lost 3 bases and the J gene lost 6 bases, with 9 bases spanning the gap. The CDR3 extends over 14 amino acids. CDR3: CASSDGARNSPLHF. The CDR3 DNA follows: TGTGCCAGCAGTGACGGGGCCCGTAATTCACCCCTCCACTTT.

The chain combines TRBV9 with TRBJ1-6, with a weak D call TRBD1 (5 bases). There are 17 residues in the CDR3. CDR1 is SGDLS and CDR2 is YYNGEE in the germline V gene. V dropped 5 bases and J dropped 0 bases, with 15 bases sitting between them. Here the CDR3 DNA reads TGTGCCAGCAGTGCCTCGGGGGTCCCCTCCTATAATTCACCCCTCCACTTT. Protein sequence: CASSASGVPSYNSPLHF. Complete variable domain (other parts from reference TRBV9 and TRBJ1-6): DSGVTQTPKHLITATGQRVTLRCSPRSGDLSVYWYQQSLDQGLQFLIQYYNGEERAKGNILERFSAQQFPDLHSELNLSSLELGDSALYFCASSASGVPSYNSPLHFGNGTRLTVT.

V usage is TRBV6-5 and J usage is TRBJ2-2, with D possibly matching TRBD1 (7 bases). Germline CDR1 is MNHEY and CDR2 is SVGAGI. V lost 7 bases and J lost 7, with 19 bases in between. The CDR3 sequence is 15 residues long. The DNA of the CDR3 is TGTGCCAGCAAAACCCGGGACTCAGGGGGCGGGGAGCTGTTTTTT. This encodes CASKTRDSGGGELFF.

The chain combines TRBV6-5 with TRBJ2-1, with 10 nucleotides matching TRBD2. CDR3 length: 16 amino acids. Germline V gene sequence: CDR1 MNHEY, CDR2 SVGAGI. V trimming: 0 bases; J trimming: 3 bases; junction bases outside the gene matches: 2. As DNA, the CDR3 is TGTGCCAGCAGTTACTCCCCTAGCGGGGGCTACAATGAGCAGTTCTTC. Amino acid sequence: CASSYSPSGGYNEQFF.

This clone is a singleton in its sample. This chain links TRBV3-1 (or the pseudogene TRBV3-2) with TRBJ2-1; 13 bases map to TRBD2. The CDR3 runs to 15 residues. CDR1 is LGHDT and CDR2 is YNNKEL in the germline V gene (reference sequence). With V trimmed by 5 bases and J by 8 bases, 6 bases remained unmatched. CDR3: CASSSGLAGIYEQFF. Written as DNA, the CDR3 is TGTGCCAGCAGCTCGGGACTAGCGGGGATCTATGAGCAGTTCTTC.

The chain combines TRBV13 with TRBJ1-3; 7 bases are shared with TRBD1. The CDR3 runs to 15 residues. With 5 bases clipped from V and 0 bases from J, the junction kept 4 bases outside the gene matches. Germline assignment: CDR1 PRHDT and CDR2 FYEKMQ (reference sequence). The CDR3: CASSGTANSGNTIYF. The DNA of the CDR3 is TGTGCCAGCAGCGGGACAGCCAACTCTGGAAACACCATATATTTT.

V is TRBV5-1 and J is TRBJ1-4; a possible D gene is TRBD1 (6 bases). Germline lookup yields CDR1 SGHRS and CDR2 YFSETQ. V lost 3 bases, J lost 8 bases, and 14 bases lay in between. CDR3 length: 14 amino acids. Here the CDR3 DNA reads TGCGCCAGCAGCTCAAGGGGGGTTTCGGAAAAACTGTTTTTT. Its translation: CASSSRGVSEKLFF. Filled out from reference TRBV5-1 and TRBJ1-4, the complete variable domain reads KAGVTQTPRYLIKTRGQQVTLSCSPISGHRSVSWYQQTPGQGLQFLFEYFSETQRNKGNFPGRFSGRQFSNSRSEMNVSTLELGDSALYLCASSSRGVSEKLFFGSGTQLSVL.

The chain uses TRBV7-9 and TRBJ2-5; D uncertain. V shed 0 bases and J shed 2 bases, with 7 bases lying between them. Germline V lookup: CDR1 SEHNR, CDR2 FQNEAQ (reference sequence). The length of the CDR3 is 14 residues. The CDR3 DNA is TGTGCCAGCAGCTTAGCTCCGGATCAAGAGACCCAGTACTTC. Translating gives CASSLAPDQETQYF.

The rearrangement joins TRBV5-5 to TRBJ1-1; maybe TRBD1 (5 bases). Germline CDR1 and CDR2: SGHKS and YYEKEE (reference sequence). CDR3 length: 15 amino acids. V shed 0 bases and J shed 5 bases, with 14 bases lying between them. The CDR3 sequence: CASSLGWEAGTEAFF. CDR3 nucleotides: TGTGCCAGCAGCTTGGGATGGGAAGCAGGGACTGAAGCTTTCTTT. Full variable domain (missing parts from reference TRBV5-5 and TRBJ1-1): DAGVTQSPTHLIKTRGQQVTLRCSPISGHKSVSWYQQVLGQGPQFIFQYYEKEERGRGNFPDRFSARQFPNYSSELNVNALLLGDSALYLCASSLGWEAGTEAFFGQGTRLTVV.

This chain links TRBV10-3 with TRBJ1-1, with D unclear. Germline V CDR1 and CDR2: ENHRY, SYGVKD. The CDR3 loop spans 15 amino acids. V was shortened by 0 bases and J by 4 bases, with 12 bases between the two germline ends. The CDR3, as DNA: TGTGCCATCAGTGAGTCGGCGGTGGCAGCCACTGAAGCTTTCTTT. It is translated as CAISESAVAATEAFF.

The chain couples TRBV2 to TRBJ1-5; D remains ambiguous. This CDR3 comprises 18 residues. Germline V lookup: CDR1 SNHLY, CDR2 FYNNEI. Trimming took off 4 bases at V and 0 bases at J, with 19 bases between the two ends. The chain's CDR3 is CASSVLGPGPYSNQPQHF. The CDR3 nucleotides are TGTGCCAGCAGTGTACTCGGACCGGGCCCTTATAGCAATCAGCCCCAGCATTTT.

The genes are TRBV7-6 and TRBJ2-5; 11 bases are a match to TRBD1. The CDR3 covers 12 residues. Losses at the gene ends were 5 bases for V and 9 bases for J; bases not matched to a gene: 2. Germline CDR1 SGHVS, CDR2 FNYEAQ. The CDR3 reads CASSPGQGAQYF. As DNA, the CDR3 is TGTGCCAGCAGCCCGGGACAGGGGGCCCAGTACTTC.

The chain recombines TRBV5-1 with TRBJ2-7; tentative D call: TRBD2 (6 bases). This CDR3 region has 14 residues. V lost 0 bases, J lost 6 bases, and 13 bases lay in between. Germline CDR1 SGHRS, CDR2 YFSETQ. The CDR3 DNA reads as TGCGCCAGCAGCTTGGATAGGACCGGGGGCGAGCAGTACTTC. Encoded protein: CASSLDRTGGEQYF.

The V call is TRBV3-1 (or the pseudogene TRBV3-2), the J call TRBJ1-1, with D unresolved. V lost 4 bases and J lost 0, with 6 bases in between. The germline V gene has CDR1 LGHDT and CDR2 YNNKEL (reference sequence). This CDR3 is 13 amino acids long. The CDR3 DNA reads as TGTGCCAGCAGCCGGAATATGAACACTGAAGCTTTCTTT. Translated, it gives CASSRNMNTEAFF.